This TCR beta chain was identified during a study of CD8 T cells in Susac syndrome. RNA, at roughly 0.5 to 1 ug, was reverse transcribed with random hexamers. TCRdb fed the immunoSEQ multiplex PCR reads into MiXCR, producing one record per CDR3 protein. Of around 45,000 distinct CDR3 sequences in the sample, around 92% were seen once. Both CD4+ and CD8+ T cells were negatively isolated, and TEMRA cells underwent FACS enrichment. Germline V lookup: CDR1 LNHDA, CDR2 SQIVND (reference sequence). CDR3 length: 16 amino acids. The junction had 3 bases not matched to a gene; V was cut back by 3 bases and J by 0 bases.

The sequence was collected from a human donor in good health. The rearrangement joins TRBV19 to TRBJ2-1; 9 nucleotides line up with TRBD2. Input material: CD8+ T cells from PBMCs. This CDR3 is CASSILAGSSYNEQFF. The DNA for the CDR3 is TGTGCCAGTAGTATCCTAGCGGGGAGCTCCTACAATGAGCAGTTCTTC.